This passage covers 21 T cell receptor beta chains from one sample sequenced in a study of cytomegalovirus exposure and HLA in healthy donors. Primers: 60 Vbeta forward and 13 Jbeta reverse. The data were produced by immunoSEQ multiplex PCR, yet TCRdb's version contains in-frame clones alone and is incomplete. The data show a few hundred thousand clones, with about 80% seen just once and about a sixth held by the top ten. Sequenced input: PBMCs. These receptors came from a man aged 40-55 years in good health and CMV-seronegative.

The chain uses TRBV27 and TRBJ2-5, with 13 bases identical to TRBD2. Germline CDR1 and CDR2: MNHEY and SMNVEV (reference sequence). CDR3 length: 14 amino acids. J gave up 5 bases and V 8 bases, and 5 bases lay outside the gene matches. The CDR3 loop reads CASWTSGRSETQYF. Written as DNA, the CDR3 is TGTGCCAGCTGGACTAGCGGGAGATCGGAGACCCAGTACTTC.

Notes on this clone: Other DNA sequences in the sample encode the same CDR3. This chain links TRBV9 with TRBJ1-1; D perhaps matches TRBD1 (5 bases). V dropped 4 bases and J dropped 11 bases, with 18 bases sitting between them. This CDR3 has 13 residues. CDR1 is SGDLS and CDR2 is YYNGEE in the germline V gene. In nucleotides, the CDR3 is TGTGCCAGCAGCCCACCCAGGGCAGATGAGGCTTTCTTT. As protein: CASSPPRADEAFF. Complete variable domain (other parts from reference TRBV9 and TRBJ1-1): DSGVTQTPKHLITATGQRVTLRCSPRSGDLSVYWYQQSLDQGLQFLIQYYNGEERAKGNILERFSAQQFPDLHSELNLSSLELGDSALYFCASSPPRADEAFFGQGTRLTVV.

V and J are TRBV5-6 and TRBJ2-3; 7 bases line up with TRBD1. J gave up 5 bases and V 2 bases, and 5 bases lay outside the gene matches. The CDR3 extends over 14 amino acids. The germline V gene has CDR1 SGHDT and CDR2 YYEEEE. CDR3 sequence reads: CASSFLQGLDTQYF. The CDR3, as DNA: TGTGCCAGCAGCTTTTTACAGGGGTTAGATACGCAGTATTTT.

This chain uses TRBV9 with TRBJ2-3; D remains unclear. Trimming removed 3 bases at V and 0 bases at J, with 8 bases between. Per the germline V gene, CDR1 is SGDLS and CDR2 is YYNGEE. The CDR3 length is 14 residues. CDR3 nucleotides: TGTGCCAGCAGCGGAATGACTAGCACAGATACGCAGTATTTT. It is translated as CASSGMTSTDTQYF.

The rearrangement links TRBV6-9 to TRBJ2-7; D ambiguous. V was clipped by 6 bases and J by 3 bases, with 12 bases between them. Germline CDR1 MNHGY, CDR2 SVAAGI. This CDR3 contains 13 residues. The CDR3 DNA sequence: TGTGCCAGCAGACGCCCCCTAATCTACGAGCAGTACTTC. Protein product: CASRRPLIYEQYF.

The chain recombines TRBV29-1 with TRBJ1-5; D ambiguous. In germline, CDR1 is SQVTM, CDR2 ANQGSEA. V shed 4 bases and J shed 4 bases, with 5 bases lying between them. The CDR3 has 11 amino acids. The CDR3 DNA sequence: TGCAGCGTTGTACGGAATCAGCCCCAGCATTTT. Translated: CSVVRNQPQHF. The full variable domain, its missing parts supplied by reference TRBV29-1 and TRBJ1-5, is SAVISQKPSRDICQRGTSLTIQCQVDSQVTMMFWYRQQPGQSLTLIATANQGSEATYESGFVIDKFPISRPNLTFSTLTVSNMSPEDSSIYLCSVVRNQPQHFGDGTRLSIL.

V is TRBV5-4 and J is TRBJ1-1; TRBD1 is a possible D gene (5 bases). The CDR3 totals 18 residues. The ends were cut back, 0 bases at V and 1 base at J, with 19 bases in the middle. CDR1 is SGHNT and CDR2 is YYREEE in the germline V gene (reference sequence). The CDR3 DNA reads as TGTGCCAGCAGCTTGGGCGGGACGGGGACGGGGGGGAACACTGAAGCTTTCTTT. It yields the protein CASSLGGTGTGGNTEAFF. Variable domain in full (rest from reference TRBV5-4 and TRBJ1-1): ETGVTQSPTHLIKTRGQQVTLRCSSQSGHNTVSWYQQALGQGPQFIFQYYREEENGRGNFPPRFSGLQFPNYSSELNVNALELDDSALYLCASSLGGTGTGGNTEAFFGQGTRLTVV.

J is TRBJ2-6 and V is TRBV18, with TRBD2 as a possible D gene (5 bases). Germline CDR1 is KGHSH and CDR2 is LQKENI. The CDR3 runs 16 residues. Trimming left V 3 bases short and J 0 bases short, with 9 bases between. CDR3 nucleotides: TGTGCCAGCTCACCCGCCCGGGGCTCTGGGGCCAACGTCCTGACTTTC. Its protein product is CASSPARGSGANVLTF.

The J gene is TRBJ2-3, the V gene TRBV14; D perhaps matches TRBD1 (6 bases). The CDR3 is 16 residues long. CDR1 is SGHDN, CDR2 FVKESK, per germline. V gave up 2 bases and J gave up 2 bases, with 14 bases separating them. As DNA, the CDR3 is TGTGCCAGCAGCCAAAAACCGGGACACCTCACAGATACGCAGTATTTT. This sequence encodes CASSQKPGHLTDTQYF.

This clone appeared a few times. One junction end does not reproduce the germline sequence, and a read error may be involved. The V gene is TRBV11-2, the J gene TRBJ2-5, with 9 positions matching TRBD1. Germline CDR1 is SGHAT and CDR2 is FQNNGV. The CDR3 sequence is 15 residues long. The CDR3 sequence is CASSLDKDRGIAKNF. The CDR3 nucleotides are TGTGCCAGCAGCTTAGATAAGGACAGGGGCATTGCTAAGAACTTC.

The table lists this clone with a few counts. This chain links TRBV15 with TRBJ2-1; unclear D gene. CDR3 length: 14 amino acids. V was trimmed by 3 bases and J by 5 bases, leaving 11 bases between them. The V gene's germline CDR1 is LNHNV and CDR2 YYDKDF (reference sequence). In DNA, the CDR3 is TGTGCCACCAGCAGTACGAGGAAGAACAATGAGCAGTTCTTC. The encoded protein is CATSSTRKNNEQFF.

The chain joins TRBV19 to TRBJ1-6; TRBD1 agrees at 7 bases. The CDR3 has 15 amino acids. The trim removed 4 bases at V and 4 bases at J, leaving 4 bases unmatched. In germline, CDR1 is LNHDA, CDR2 SQIVND (reference sequence). In DNA form, the CDR3 reads TGTGCCAGTAGTAAAGACAGGGAATATAATTCACCCCTCCACTTT. It codes for CASSKDREYNSPLHF.

This chain joins TRBV10-3 and TRBJ1-4; D might be TRBD1 (6 bases). Deletions cut 4 bases from V and 8 bases from J, with 14 bases between. This CDR3 is built from 14 residues. Germline CDR1 reads ENHRY; CDR2 reads SYGVKD. The CDR3, as DNA: TGTGCCATCAGTGCGGACAGTGGTGAGGAAAAACTGTTTTTT. Translation gives CAISADSGEEKLFF.

The rearrangement links TRBV18 to TRBJ2-5; 7 nucleotides line up with TRBD1. CDR1 and CDR2 from the germline V gene are KGHSH and LQKENI. The CDR3 extends over 15 amino acids. Trimming removed 6 bases from V and 3 bases from J; junction bases left unmatched: 10. The CDR3 bases are TGTGCCAGCTCTCCCCGGCGGCAGGGGGAAGAGACCCAGTACTTC. This encodes CASSPRRQGEETQYF.

V usage is TRBV2 and J usage is TRBJ2-2, with a weak D call TRBD2 (5 bases). The CDR3 loop spans 15 amino acids. Germline V lookup: CDR1 SNHLY, CDR2 FYNNEI. V shed 7 bases and J shed 5 bases, with 17 bases lying between them. CDR3 loop: CASIEASSMTGELFF. DNA for the CDR3: TGTGCCAGCATCGAGGCTAGCTCGATGACCGGGGAGCTGTTTTTT.

The chain employs TRBV9 and TRBJ2-7; the match to TRBD1 covers 9 bases. The V segment lost 4 bases and the J segment 6 bases; nucleotides outside the gene matches: 8. This CDR3 has 14 amino acids. Germline loops: CDR1 SGDLS, CDR2 YYNGEE. DNA for the CDR3: TGTGCCAGCAGCATAACAGGGGGCCTAGGCGAGCAGTACTTC. It encodes CASSITGGLGEQYF.

V is TRBV4-1 and J is TRBJ1-1; D gene unclear. Trimming stripped 7 bases from V and 9 bases from J, with 12 bases between. CDR3 length: 11 residues. The germline V gene encodes CDR1 MGHRA and CDR2 YSYEKL. The CDR3 here is CASTRERQAFF. CDR3 coding DNA: TGCGCCAGCACCCGTGAGCGGCAAGCTTTCTTT.

This rearrangement joins TRBV5-1 to TRBJ1-1, with D possibly TRBD1 on 5 matching bases. The CDR3 has 15 amino acids. Germline V CDR1 and CDR2: SGHRS, YFSETQ. Trimming pared 4 bases from V and 0 bases from J, leaving 13 bases between. The DNA for the CDR3 is TGCGCCAGCAGCCACCCCCAGGGTTTGAACACTGAAGCTTTCTTT. Its translation is CASSHPQGLNTEAFF.

The V and J genes are TRBV15 and TRBJ2-7, with D maybe TRBD1 (6 bases). The CDR3 runs to 15 residues. The V end lost 6 bases, the J end lost 0 bases, and 15 bases lay between the germline ends. The germline V gene encodes CDR1 LNHNV and CDR2 YYDKDF (reference sequence). CDR3 region: CATRDLGADSYEQYF. CDR3 in DNA: TGTGCCACCAGAGACCTGGGGGCCGACTCCTACGAGCAGTACTTC.

The chain joins TRBV5-1 to TRBJ2-3, with D perhaps matching TRBD1 (6 bases). Trimming stripped 4 bases from V and 0 bases from J, with 6 bases between. This CDR3 is 13 amino acids long. Germline lookup yields CDR1 SGHRS and CDR2 YFSETQ. DNA of the CDR3: TGCGCCAGCAGCGGACAGAGCACAGATACGCAGTATTTT. This gives the protein CASSGQSTDTQYF.

CDR3 protein: CASIPSLGGTGEAFF. CDR3 DNA: TGTGCCAGCATCCCTTCTTTAGGCGGGACCGGTGAAGCTTTCTTT. The V and J genes are TRBV27 and TRBJ1-1; possible D gene TRBD1, 5 bases. The CDR3 totals 15 residues. CDR1 and CDR2 (germline): MNHEY, SMNVEV (reference sequence). Between the trimmed V and J ends, which lost 7 bases and 7 bases, there was a span of 22 bases.